This T cell receptor beta chain was observed in a study of T cell repertoires in cytomegalovirus infection. TCRdb processed the reads anew with MiXCR; each CDR3 protein has one entry. Seen here are approximately 990,000 distinct CDR3 sequences, roughly 30% observed once, and the top ten hold about 14%. This clonotype was picked up a small number of times. Antigen unknown. Germline CDR1 is SEHNR and CDR2 is FQNEAQ (reference sequence). V lost 3 bases, J lost 2 bases, and 7 bases stayed unmatched. The length of the CDR3 is 17 residues. The specimen comprised cultured CD8+ T cells from PBMCs, sampled from culture after CMV antigen stimulation. The chain uses TRBV7-9 and TRBJ2-1, with 10 bases that match TRBD2. This sequence originates from a human donor in good health (CMV status not recorded). Some clones in this sample may be carry-over from other donors' samples. The DNA for the CDR3 is TGTGCCAGCAGCTTCAAACGGACTAGCGGCACCTACAATGAGCAGTTCTTC. Translating gives CASSFKRTSGTYNEQFF. The full variable domain, completed using reference TRBV7-9 and TRBJ2-1, is DTGVSQNPRHKITKRGQNVTFRCDPISEHNRLYWYRQTLGQGPEFLTYFQNEAQLEKSRLLSDRFSAERPKGSFSTLEIQRTEQGDSAMYLCASSFKRTSGTYNEQFFGPGTRLTVL.